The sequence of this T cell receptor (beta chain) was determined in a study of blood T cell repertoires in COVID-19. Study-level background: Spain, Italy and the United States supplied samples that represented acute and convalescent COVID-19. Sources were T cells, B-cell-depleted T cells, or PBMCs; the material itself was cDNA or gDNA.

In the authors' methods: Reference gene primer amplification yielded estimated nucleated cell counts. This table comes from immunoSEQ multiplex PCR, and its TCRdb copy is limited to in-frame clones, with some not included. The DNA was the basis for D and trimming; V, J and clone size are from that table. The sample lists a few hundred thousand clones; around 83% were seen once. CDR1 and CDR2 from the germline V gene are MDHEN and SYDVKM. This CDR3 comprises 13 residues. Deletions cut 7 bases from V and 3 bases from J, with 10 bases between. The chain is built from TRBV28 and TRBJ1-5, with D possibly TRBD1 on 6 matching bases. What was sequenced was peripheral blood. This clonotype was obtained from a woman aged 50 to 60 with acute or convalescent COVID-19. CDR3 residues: CASIRDNNQPQHF. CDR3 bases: TGTGCCAGCATCCGGGACAACAATCAGCCCCAGCATTTT. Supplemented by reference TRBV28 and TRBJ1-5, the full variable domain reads DVKVTQSSRYLVKRTGEKVFLECVQDMDHENMFWYRQDPGLGLRLIYFSYDVKMKEKGDIPEGYSVSREKKERFSLILESASTNQTSMYLCASIRDNNQPQHFGDGTRLSIL.